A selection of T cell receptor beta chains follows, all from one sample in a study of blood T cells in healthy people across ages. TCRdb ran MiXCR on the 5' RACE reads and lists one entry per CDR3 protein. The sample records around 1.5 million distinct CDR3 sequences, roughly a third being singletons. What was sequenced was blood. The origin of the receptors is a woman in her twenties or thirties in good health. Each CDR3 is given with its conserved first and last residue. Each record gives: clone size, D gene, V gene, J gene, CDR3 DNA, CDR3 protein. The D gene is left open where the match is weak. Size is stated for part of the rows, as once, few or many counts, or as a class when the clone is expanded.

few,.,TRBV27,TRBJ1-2,TGTGCCAGCAGTCCGTCGGGCCCGGTTAACTATGGCTACACCTTC,CASSPSGPVNYGYTF
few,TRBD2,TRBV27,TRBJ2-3,TGTGCCAGCAGTTATCTAGCGGGGGCCACAGATACGCAGTATTTT,CASSYLAGATDTQYF
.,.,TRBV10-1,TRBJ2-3,TGCGCCAGCAGTGAGAAGCGGGTTGGGGATGGGACGCAGTATTTT,CASSEKRVGDGTQYF
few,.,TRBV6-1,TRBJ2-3,TGTGCCAGTGAACAGGGGACTAGCACAGATACGCAGTATTTT,CASEQGTSTDTQYF
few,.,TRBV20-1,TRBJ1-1,TGCAGTGCTAGTACGGTTGGTCTCATGAACACTGAAGCTTTCTTT,CSASTVGLMNTEAFF
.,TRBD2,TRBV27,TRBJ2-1,TGTGCCAGCATCCAGCGGGAGGAACCTAGAAATGAGCAGTTCTTC,CASIQREEPRNEQFF
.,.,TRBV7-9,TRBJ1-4,TGTGCCAGCAGCTTAGGCGGGGGGCGAACTAATGAAAAACTGTTTTTT,CASSLGGGRTNEKLFF
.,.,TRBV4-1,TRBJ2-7,TGCGCCACCAAGCGAGGGCCCGGGGACCCCTCCTACGAGCAGTACTTC,CATKRGPGDPSYEQYF
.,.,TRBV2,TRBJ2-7,TGTGCCAGCAGTTCACCCTCGGGTCCACAGGCCTACGAGCAGTACTTC,CASSSPSGPQAYEQYF
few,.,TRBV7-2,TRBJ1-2,TGTGCCAGCAGCTTAAGACTCCTTCCCGGCCATGGCTACACCTTC,CASSLRLLPGHGYTF
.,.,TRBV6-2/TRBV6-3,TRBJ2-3,TGTGCCAGCGGGCCGGAGGAAGATACGCAGTATTTT,CASGPEEDTQYF
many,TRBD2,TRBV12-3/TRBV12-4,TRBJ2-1,TGTGCCAGCAGCCCTGTGGTACGGGAGGATTTCTACAATGAGCAGTTCTTC,CASSPVVREDFYNEQFF
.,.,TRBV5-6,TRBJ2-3,TGTGCCAGCAGCCTTAGGGCAGGACCTTTGAGGCCAGATACGCAGTATTTT,CASSLRAGPLRPDTQYF
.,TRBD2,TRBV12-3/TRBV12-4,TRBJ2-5,TGTGCCAGCAGTTTAGGGCTAGCGGGGGGCCGGGGGCTTAGAGAGACCCAGTACTTC,CASSLGLAGGRGLRETQYF
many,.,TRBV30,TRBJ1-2,TGTGCCTGGAGTGTACGTAAGGACAGTGACTATGGCTACACCTTC,CAWSVRKDSDYGYTF
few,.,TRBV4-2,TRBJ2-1,TGTGCCAGCAGCCAAGCAGGTTGGGAAGGGTCCTACAATGAGCAGTTCTTC,CASSQAGWEGSYNEQFF
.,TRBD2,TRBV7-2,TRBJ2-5,TGTGCCAGCAGCTTAGACCCGGGGGGGATGCAAGAGACCCAGTACTTC,CASSLDPGGMQETQYF
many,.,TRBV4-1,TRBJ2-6,TGCGCCAGCAGCCCTGACGGGACACTTTTGGGCTGGGCCAACGTCCTGACTTTC,CASSPDGTLLGWANVLTF
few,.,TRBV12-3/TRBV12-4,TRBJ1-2,TGTGCCAGCAGTCCCGAAGGGACGAGGCCTTATGGCTACACCTTC,CASSPEGTRPYGYTF
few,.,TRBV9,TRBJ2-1,TGTGCCAGCAGCGTAAGGGCGGGGGCGGTTGGTGAGCAGTTCTTC,CASSVRAGAVGEQFF
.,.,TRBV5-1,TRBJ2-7,TGCGCCAGCAGCTTCGGTTGGACAGAGACCTACGAGCAGTACTTC,CASSFGWTETYEQYF
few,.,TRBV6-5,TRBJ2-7,TGTGCCAGCAGTTACACAGCAACATCCTACGAGCAGTACTTC,CASSYTATSYEQYF
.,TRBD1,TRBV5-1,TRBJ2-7,TGCGCCAGCAGCTTGACGACAGGGAACTACGAGCAGTACTTC,CASSLTTGNYEQYF
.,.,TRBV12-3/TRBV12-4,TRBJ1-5,TGTGCCAGCAGTTTAGCAGGTGGGCAGAGTCGGCAGCCCCAGCATTTT,CASSLAGGQSRQPQHF
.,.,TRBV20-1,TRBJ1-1,TGCAGTGCTAGTGGAGACAGCAGTGAAGCTTTCTTT,CSASGDSSEAFF
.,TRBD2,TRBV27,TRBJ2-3,TGTGCCAGCAGTTTCCCGACTAGCGGGAGCACAGATACGCAGTATTTT,CASSFPTSGSTDTQYF
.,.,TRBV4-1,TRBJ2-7,TGCGCCAGCAGCCAAGATAGCGGCAGGGGGAGCTCCTACGAGCAGTACTTC,CASSQDSGRGSSYEQYF
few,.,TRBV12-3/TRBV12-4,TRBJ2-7,TGTGCCAGCAGTTTTGTGGCAGCCGAGCAGTACTTC,CASSFVAAEQYF
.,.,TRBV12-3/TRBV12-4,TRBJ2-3,TGTGCCAGCAGCCCGACTGCCAGCACAGATGCGCAGTATTTT,CASSPTASTDAQYF
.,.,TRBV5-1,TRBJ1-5,TGCGCCAGCAGCTTGGACGCACCAGATCAGCCCCAGCATTTT,CASSLDAPDQPQHF
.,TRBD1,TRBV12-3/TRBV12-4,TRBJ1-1,TGTGCCAGCAGTCCAAGAGACAGGGTTGACGCTGAAGCTTTCTTT,CASSPRDRVDAEAFF
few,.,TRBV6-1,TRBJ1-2,TGTGCCAGCAGTGGACAGGTGGATGGCTACACCTTC,CASSGQVDGYTF
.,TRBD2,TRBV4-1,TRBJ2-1,TGCGCCAGCAGCCTACTAGCGGGAGAGTTCAATGAGCAGTTCTTC,CASSLLAGEFNEQFF
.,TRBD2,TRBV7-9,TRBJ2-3,TGTGCCAGCAGCTTTGCGGGAGGTTCCAAAGATACGCAGTATTTT,CASSFAGGSKDTQYF
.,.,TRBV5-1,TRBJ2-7,TGCGCCAGCAGCTTGGAAGAGACAGGCTACGCCTACGAGCAGTACTTC,CASSLEETGYAYEQYF
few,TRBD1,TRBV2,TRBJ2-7,TGTGCCAGCAGTGCCCCGGGGACAGGGGTTAACGAGCAGTACTTC,CASSAPGTGVNEQYF
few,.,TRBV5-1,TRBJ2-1,TGCGCCAGCAGCCTGAAGCCACTAGAGAGGTTTGGTAATGAGCAGTTCTTC,CASSLKPLERFGNEQFF
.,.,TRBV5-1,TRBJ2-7,TGCGCCAGCAGGAGTGGGGGGACCGGGCCTCCCTACGAGCAGTACTTC,CASRSGGTGPPYEQYF
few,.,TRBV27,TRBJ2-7,TGTGCCAGCAGTCTCTCCGGGACGCCGCGCGACGAGCAGTACTTC,CASSLSGTPRDEQYF
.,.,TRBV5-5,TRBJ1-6,TGTGCCAGCAGCTTGGAAGGGGGAAATTCAGGCCTCCACTTT,CASSLEGGNSGLHF
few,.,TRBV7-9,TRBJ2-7,TGTGCCAGCCAGACAGAAAGCTACGAGCAGTACTTC,CASQTESYEQYF
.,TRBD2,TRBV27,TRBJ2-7,TGTGCCAGCAGTCCTGGACTAGCGGGAATGTCCTACGAGCAGTACTTC,CASSPGLAGMSYEQYF
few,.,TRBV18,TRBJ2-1,TGTGCCAGCACGAGCGGGTACTACAATGAGCAGTTCTTC,CASTSGYYNEQFF
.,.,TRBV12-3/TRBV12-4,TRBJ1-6,TGTGCCAGCAGTTTCGGAGACAGGAATTCACCCCTCCACTTT,CASSFGDRNSPLHF
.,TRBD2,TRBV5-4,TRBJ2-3,TGTGCCAGCAGATCAGCGGGGGGCACAGATACGCAGTATTTT,CASRSAGGTDTQYF
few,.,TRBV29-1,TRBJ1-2,TGCAGCGTTGAAGTAAGAGCGGCTAACTATGGCTACACTTTC,CSVEVRAANYGYTF
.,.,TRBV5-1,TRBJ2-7,TGCGCCAGCAGCGCGAGACAGGTTTACGAGCAGTACTTC,CASSARQVYEQYF
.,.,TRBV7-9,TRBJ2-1,TGTGCCAGCAGCTTAGGTGAGGCCGGGCAGTTCTTC,CASSLGEAGQFF
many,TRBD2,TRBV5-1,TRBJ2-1,TGCGCCAGCAGCCTCGGACTAGCGGGAGTTAAGCAGTTCTTC,CASSLGLAGVKQFF
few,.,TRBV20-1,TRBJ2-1,TGCAGTGCTAGAGTCGGGACGTACAATGAGCAGTTCTTC,CSARVGTYNEQFF
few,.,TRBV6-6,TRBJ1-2,TGTGCCAGCAGTTCCCGGGGCAGCCCCTATGGCTACACCTTC,CASSSRGSPYGYTF
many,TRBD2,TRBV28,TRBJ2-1,TGTGCCAGCAGTTCCCCACAGGGACTAGCGGGATCAAGCGAGCAGTTCTTC,CASSSPQGLAGSSEQFF
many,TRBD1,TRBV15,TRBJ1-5,TGTGCCACCAGCAGGGCTCGCCTAGGGGGCCAAGACGATCAGCCCCAGCATTTT,CATSRARLGGQDDQPQHF
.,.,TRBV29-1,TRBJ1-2,TGCAGCGTTGTTATTCTCATCTATGGCTACACCTTC,CSVVILIYGYTF
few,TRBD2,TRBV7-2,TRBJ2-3,TGTGCCAGCAGCAGGGCTAGCGGGGGGGCCGTAGCAGATACGCAGTATTTT,CASSRASGGAVADTQYF